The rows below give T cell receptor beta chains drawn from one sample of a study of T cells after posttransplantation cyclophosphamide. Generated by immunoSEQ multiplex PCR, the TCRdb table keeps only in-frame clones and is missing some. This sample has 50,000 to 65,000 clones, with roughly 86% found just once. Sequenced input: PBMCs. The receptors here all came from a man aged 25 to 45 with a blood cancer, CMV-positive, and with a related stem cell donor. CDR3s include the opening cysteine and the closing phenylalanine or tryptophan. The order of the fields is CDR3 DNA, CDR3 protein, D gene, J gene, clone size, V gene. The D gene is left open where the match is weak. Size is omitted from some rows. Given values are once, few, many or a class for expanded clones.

CDR3 DNA: TGTGCCAGCAGTTACTCTGGGACTAGCGAATTCCAGTACTTC; CDR3 protein: CASSYSGTSEFQYF; D gene: TRBD2; J gene: TRBJ2-7; clone size: NA; V gene: TRBV6-5
CDR3 DNA: TGTGCCAGCAGTTACTCGAAAGGGCGTCGCGGGGAGCAGTACTTC; CDR3 protein: CASSYSKGRRGEQYF; D gene: NA; J gene: TRBJ2-7; clone size: few; V gene: TRBV6-5
CDR3 DNA: TGTGCCAGCAGTCCGGGACTAGCGGGATTGCAGTTCTTC; CDR3 protein: CASSPGLAGLQFF; D gene: TRBD2; J gene: TRBJ2-1; clone size: once; V gene: TRBV27
CDR3 DNA: TGTGCCAGCAGCCCCAAGGACAGGGTATCCACAGATACGCAGTATTTT; CDR3 protein: CASSPKDRVSTDTQYF; D gene: TRBD1; J gene: TRBJ2-3; clone size: NA; V gene: TRBV14
CDR3 DNA: TGTGCCAGCAGCTTGAAGGTTTGGGGGGGTGGCAATCAGCCCCAGCATTTT; CDR3 protein: CASSLKVWGGGNQPQHF; D gene: NA; J gene: TRBJ1-5; clone size: few; V gene: TRBV5-6
CDR3 DNA: TGTGCCAGCACTATTCAATTGGGGGCTATGAGCACTGAAGCTTTCTTT; CDR3 protein: CASTIQLGAMSTEAFF; D gene: NA; J gene: TRBJ1-1; clone size: NA; V gene: TRBV6-6
CDR3 DNA: TGTGCCAGCAGTGCTAGGACAGGGATAAACTACGAGCAGTACTTC; CDR3 protein: CASSARTGINYEQYF; D gene: TRBD1; J gene: TRBJ2-7; clone size: NA; V gene: TRBV6-1
CDR3 DNA: TGTGCCAGCAGTCGGGGGGAGACCCAGTACTTC; CDR3 protein: CASSRGETQYF; D gene: NA; J gene: TRBJ2-5; clone size: NA; V gene: TRBV11-3
CDR3 DNA: TGTGCCAGCAGCCCCGGGGCGGGGGCACTTTATACGCAGTATTTT; CDR3 protein: CASSPGAGALYTQYF; D gene: NA; J gene: TRBJ2-3; clone size: NA; V gene: TRBV7-2
CDR3 DNA: TGCGCCAGCAGCTCGGACAGGGAATATAATTCACCCCTCCACTTT; CDR3 protein: CASSSDREYNSPLHF; D gene: TRBD1; J gene: TRBJ1-6; clone size: once; V gene: TRBV5-1
CDR3 DNA: TGTGCCACCAGCAGACAAACCGGGACAGTTGGCTACACCTTC; CDR3 protein: CATSRQTGTVGYTF; D gene: TRBD1; J gene: TRBJ1-2; clone size: NA; V gene: TRBV15
CDR3 DNA: TGTGCCAGCGGCGGGACAGGGGGCATCTATGAGCAGTTCTTC; CDR3 protein: CASGGTGGIYEQFF; D gene: TRBD1; J gene: TRBJ2-1; clone size: NA; V gene: TRBV2
CDR3 DNA: TGTGCCAGCAGCGTAGAGGCGAGGACTGAAGCTTTCTTT; CDR3 protein: CASSVEARTEAFF; D gene: NA; J gene: TRBJ1-1; clone size: NA; V gene: TRBV9
CDR3 DNA: TGTGCCTCATCGACAGGGGGATTAGGCAATCAGCCCCAGCATTTT; CDR3 protein: CASSTGGLGNQPQHF; D gene: TRBD1; J gene: TRBJ1-5; clone size: NA; V gene: TRBV30
CDR3 DNA: TGCGCCAGCAGCCCCTTAGCGGGAACTACTCGCGAGCAGTACTTC; CDR3 protein: CASSPLAGTTREQYF; D gene: TRBD2; J gene: TRBJ2-7; clone size: NA; V gene: TRBV4-1
CDR3 DNA: TGTGCCAGCAGCCCCATTCGACAGGCAGCTGGAAACACCATATATTTT; CDR3 protein: CASSPIRQAAGNTIYF; D gene: NA; J gene: TRBJ1-3; clone size: NA; V gene: TRBV28
CDR3 DNA: TGTGCCACCAGCAGAGAACCTCAGGGGCATTCCTACGAGCAGTACTTC; CDR3 protein: CATSREPQGHSYEQYF; D gene: NA; J gene: TRBJ2-7; clone size: NA; V gene: TRBV15
CDR3 DNA: TGCGCCAGCAGCCAAGGGACAGCGATGAACACTGAAGCTTTCTTT; CDR3 protein: CASSQGTAMNTEAFF; D gene: NA; J gene: TRBJ1-1; clone size: NA; V gene: TRBV4-3
CDR3 DNA: TGCAGCGTTGTGTGGGACAGTAATCAGCCCCAGCATTTT; CDR3 protein: CSVVWDSNQPQHF; D gene: TRBD1; J gene: TRBJ1-5; clone size: NA; V gene: TRBV29-1
CDR3 DNA: TGTGCCAGCAGCTTAGGCCCCGGAGAAGATACGCAGTATTTT; CDR3 protein: CASSLGPGEDTQYF; D gene: NA; J gene: TRBJ2-3; clone size: NA; V gene: TRBV7-2
CDR3 DNA: TGTGCCAGCAGTTCAGACAGGGTGTACGAGCAGTACTTC; CDR3 protein: CASSSDRVYEQYF; D gene: TRBD1; J gene: TRBJ2-7; clone size: once; V gene: TRBV28
CDR3 DNA: TGCGCCAGCAGATTTAAGGGCCCTAGCGGGAGGGGGAGTGAGCAGTTCTTC; CDR3 protein: CASRFKGPSGRGSEQFF; D gene: TRBD2; J gene: TRBJ2-1; clone size: NA; V gene: TRBV5-1
CDR3 DNA: TGTGCCAGCAGCTTAGTTGTAGCGGGAAACCAAGAGACCCAGTACTTC; CDR3 protein: CASSLVVAGNQETQYF; D gene: TRBD2; J gene: TRBJ2-5; clone size: NA; V gene: TRBV11-3